The following is a T cell receptor (beta chain) sequence with its context. Its antigen is undetermined. This entry is derived from a study of radiation and T cells in renal cell carcinoma. Sequenced by immunoSEQ multiplex PCR; TCRdb stores in-frame clones only, minus some. Among approximately 140,000 clones, less than 90% were seen once, and the ten largest hold around 4%. Specified time point: baseline pretreatment blood. Treatment noted: 15 Gy SBRT to primary tumor, nephrectomy 4 weeks later. The patient's renal cell carcinoma had clear cell pathology. Study-wide findings and caveats: In blood, top tumor clones expanded by 2 weeks, shrinking by 4.

Material: blood, obtained from a patient whose treatment included radiotherapy and nephrectomy. The receptor was isolated from a woman in her 70s with renal cell carcinoma.

CDR3 DNA sequence: TGTGCCAGCAGCTTGGCTAGCGGGGGTACAGATACGCAGTATTTT. It codes for CASSLASGGTDTQYF. The V call is TRBV7-8, the J call TRBJ2-3; 10 bases fit TRBD2. The germline V gene encodes CDR1 SGHVS and CDR2 FQNEAQ. The ends lost 3 bases at V and 3 bases at J; junction bases unmatched: 3. This CDR3 spans 15 amino acids.